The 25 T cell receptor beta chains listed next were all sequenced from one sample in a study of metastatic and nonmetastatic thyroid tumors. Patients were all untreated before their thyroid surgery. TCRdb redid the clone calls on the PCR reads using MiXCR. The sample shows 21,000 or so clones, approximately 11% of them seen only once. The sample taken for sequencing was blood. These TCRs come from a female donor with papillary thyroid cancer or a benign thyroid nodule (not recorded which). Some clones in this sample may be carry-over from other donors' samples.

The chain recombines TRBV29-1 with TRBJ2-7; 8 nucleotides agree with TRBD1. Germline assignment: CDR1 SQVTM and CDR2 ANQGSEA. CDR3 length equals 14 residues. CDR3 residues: CGAEGQDRVDEQYF. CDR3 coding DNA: TGCGGCGCTGAGGGGCAGGACAGGGTGGACGAGCAGTACTTC.

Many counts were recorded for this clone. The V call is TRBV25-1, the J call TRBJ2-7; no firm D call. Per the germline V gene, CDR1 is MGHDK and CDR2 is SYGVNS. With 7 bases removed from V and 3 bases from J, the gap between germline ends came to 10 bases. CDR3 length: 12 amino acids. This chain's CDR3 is CASNGNGYEQYF. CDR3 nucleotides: TGTGCCAGCAACGGTAACGGCTACGAGCAGTACTTC.

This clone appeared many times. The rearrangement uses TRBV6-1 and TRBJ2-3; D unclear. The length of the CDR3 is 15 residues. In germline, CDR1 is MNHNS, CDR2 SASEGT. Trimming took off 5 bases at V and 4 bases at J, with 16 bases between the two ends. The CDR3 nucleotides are TGTGCCAGCAGTTCCCCGGTAGAGCGATCAGATACGCAGTATTTT. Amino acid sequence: CASSSPVERSDTQYF.

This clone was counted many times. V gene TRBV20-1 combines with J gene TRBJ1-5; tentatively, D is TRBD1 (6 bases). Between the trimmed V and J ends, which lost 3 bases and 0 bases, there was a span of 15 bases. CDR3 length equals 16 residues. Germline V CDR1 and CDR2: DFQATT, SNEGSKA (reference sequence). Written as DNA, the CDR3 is TGCAGTGCTAGTTTATTAGGACAGTATAGCAATCAGCCCCAGCATTTT. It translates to CSASLLGQYSNQPQHF.

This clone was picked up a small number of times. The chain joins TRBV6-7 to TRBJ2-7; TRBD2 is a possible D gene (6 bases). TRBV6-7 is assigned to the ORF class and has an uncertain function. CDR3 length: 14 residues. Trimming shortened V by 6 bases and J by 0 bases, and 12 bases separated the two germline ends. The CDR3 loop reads CASRSSGASYEQYF. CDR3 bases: TGTGCCAGCAGGTCATCGGGAGCCTCCTACGAGCAGTACTTC.

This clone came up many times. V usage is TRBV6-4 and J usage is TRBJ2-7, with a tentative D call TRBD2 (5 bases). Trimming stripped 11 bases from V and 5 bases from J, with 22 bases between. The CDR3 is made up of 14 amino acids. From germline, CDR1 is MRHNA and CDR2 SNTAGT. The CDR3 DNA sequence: TGTGCCGGCCCCCCGTTTGAGGGAGACCACGAGCAGTACTTC. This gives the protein CAGPPFEGDHEQYF.

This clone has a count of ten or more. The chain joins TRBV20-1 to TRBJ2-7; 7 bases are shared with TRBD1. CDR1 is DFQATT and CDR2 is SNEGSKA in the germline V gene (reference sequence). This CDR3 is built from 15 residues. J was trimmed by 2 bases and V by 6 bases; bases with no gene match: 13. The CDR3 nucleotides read TGCAGTGCCCTGGGGCAACAGGGGCGTGCCTACGAGCAGTACTTC. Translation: CSALGQQGRAYEQYF.

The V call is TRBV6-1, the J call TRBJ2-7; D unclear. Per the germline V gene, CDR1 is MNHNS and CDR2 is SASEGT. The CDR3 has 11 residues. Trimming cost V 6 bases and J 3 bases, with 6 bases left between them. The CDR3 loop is CASSRFYEQYF. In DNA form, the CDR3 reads TGTGCCAGCAGCCGGTTCTACGAGCAGTACTTC.

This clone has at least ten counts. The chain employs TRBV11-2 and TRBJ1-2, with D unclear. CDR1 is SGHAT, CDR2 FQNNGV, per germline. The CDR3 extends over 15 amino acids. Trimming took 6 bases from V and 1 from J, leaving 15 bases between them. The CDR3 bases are TGTGCCAGCAGATTGAGTGAGGGCCTTAACTATGGCTACACCTTC. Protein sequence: CASRLSEGLNYGYTF.

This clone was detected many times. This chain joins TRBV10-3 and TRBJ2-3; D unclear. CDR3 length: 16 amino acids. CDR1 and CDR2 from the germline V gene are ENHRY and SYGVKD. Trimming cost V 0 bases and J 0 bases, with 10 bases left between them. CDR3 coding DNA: TGTGCCATCAGTGAGTCAGAGACCCCTAGCACAGATACGCAGTATTTT. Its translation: CAISESETPSTDTQYF.

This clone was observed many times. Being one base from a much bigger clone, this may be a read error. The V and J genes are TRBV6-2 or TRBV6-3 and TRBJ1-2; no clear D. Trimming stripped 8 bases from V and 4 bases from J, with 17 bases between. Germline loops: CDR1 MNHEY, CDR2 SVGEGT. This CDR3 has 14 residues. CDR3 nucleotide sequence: TGTGCCAGCGACGACTACAGTCTTAGCTATGGCTACACCTTC. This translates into CASDDYSLSYGYTF.

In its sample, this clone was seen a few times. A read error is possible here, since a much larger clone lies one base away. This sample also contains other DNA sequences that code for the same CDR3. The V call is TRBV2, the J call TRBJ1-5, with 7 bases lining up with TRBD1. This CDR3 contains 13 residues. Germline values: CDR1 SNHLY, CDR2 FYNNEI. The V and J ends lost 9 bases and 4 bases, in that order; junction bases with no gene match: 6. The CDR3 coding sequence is TGTGCCAGTAGGGACAGAGAAAATCAGCCCCAGCATTTT. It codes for CASRDRENQPQHF. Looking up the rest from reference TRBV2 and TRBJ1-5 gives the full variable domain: EPEVTQTPSHQVTQMGQEVILRCVPISNHLYFYWYRQILGQKVEFLVSFYNNEISEKSEIFDDQFSVERPDGSNFTLKIRSTKLEDSAMYFCASRDRENQPQHFGDGTRLSIL.

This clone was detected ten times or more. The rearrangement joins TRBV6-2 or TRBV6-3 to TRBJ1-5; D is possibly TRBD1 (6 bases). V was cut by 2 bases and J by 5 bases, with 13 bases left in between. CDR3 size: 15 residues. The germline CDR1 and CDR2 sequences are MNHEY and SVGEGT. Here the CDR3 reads CASSYLVGGHQPQHF. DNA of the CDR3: TGTGCCAGCAGTTACCTGGTAGGGGGGCATCAGCCCCAGCATTTT.

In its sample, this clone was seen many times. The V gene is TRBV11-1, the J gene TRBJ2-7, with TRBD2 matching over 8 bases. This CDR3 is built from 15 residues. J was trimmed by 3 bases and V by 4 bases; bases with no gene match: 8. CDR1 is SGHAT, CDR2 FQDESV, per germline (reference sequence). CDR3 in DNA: TGTGCCAGCAGCTCCGTAACTAGCGGTAACTACGAGCAGTACTTC. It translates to CASSSVTSGNYEQYF.

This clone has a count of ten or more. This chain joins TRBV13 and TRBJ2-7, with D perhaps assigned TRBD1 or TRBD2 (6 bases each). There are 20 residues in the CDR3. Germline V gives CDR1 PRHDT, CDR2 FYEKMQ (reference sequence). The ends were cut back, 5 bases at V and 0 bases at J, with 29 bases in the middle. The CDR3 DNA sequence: TGTGCCAGCAGCCCGCATCGGACCCAGGGGAGGCGCGGTACCTCCTACGAGCAGTACTTC. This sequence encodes CASSPHRTQGRRGTSYEQYF.

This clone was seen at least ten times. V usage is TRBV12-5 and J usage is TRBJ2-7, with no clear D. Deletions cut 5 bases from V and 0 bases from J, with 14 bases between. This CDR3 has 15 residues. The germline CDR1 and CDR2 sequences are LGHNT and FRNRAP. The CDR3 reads CASGPYERSSYEQYF. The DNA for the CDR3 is TGTGCTAGTGGTCCCTATGAAAGGAGCTCCTACGAGCAGTACTTC.

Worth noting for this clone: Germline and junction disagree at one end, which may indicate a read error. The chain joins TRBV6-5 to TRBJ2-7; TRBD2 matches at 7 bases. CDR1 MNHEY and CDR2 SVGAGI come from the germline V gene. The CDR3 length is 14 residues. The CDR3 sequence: CASSYPISSGEHYF. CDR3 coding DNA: TGTGCCAGCAGTTACCCTATTTCTAGCGGAGAGCATTACTTC.

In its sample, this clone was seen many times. The CDR3 here is CAISESQNYNEQFF. In DNA, the CDR3 is TGTGCCATCAGTGAGTCACAAAACTACAATGAGCAGTTCTTC. The rearrangement links TRBV10-3 to TRBJ2-1; D ambiguous. The CDR3 is made up of 14 amino acids. CDR1 ENHRY and CDR2 SYGVKD come from the germline V gene. V lost 0 bases to trimming and J lost 3 bases, with 6 bases between them.

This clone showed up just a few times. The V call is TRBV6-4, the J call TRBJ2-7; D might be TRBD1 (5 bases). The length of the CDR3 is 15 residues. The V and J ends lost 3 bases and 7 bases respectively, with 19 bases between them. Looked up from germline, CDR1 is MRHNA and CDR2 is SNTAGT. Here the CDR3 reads CASSESFADSEEQYF. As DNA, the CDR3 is TGTGCCAGCAGTGAATCTTTTGCAGACAGTGAGGAGCAGTACTTC.

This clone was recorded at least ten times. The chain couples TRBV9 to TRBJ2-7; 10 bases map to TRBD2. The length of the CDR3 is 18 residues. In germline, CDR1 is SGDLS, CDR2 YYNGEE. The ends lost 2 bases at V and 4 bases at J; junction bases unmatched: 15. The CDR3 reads CASSVAPEGGSGRYEQYF. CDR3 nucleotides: TGTGCCAGCAGCGTCGCGCCGGAAGGTGGTAGCGGGAGGTACGAGCAGTACTTC. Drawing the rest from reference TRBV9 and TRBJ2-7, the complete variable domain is DSGVTQTPKHLITATGQRVTLRCSPRSGDLSVYWYQQSLDQGLQFLIQYYNGEERAKGNILERFSAQQFPDLHSELNLSSLELGDSALYFCASSVAPEGGSGRYEQYFGPGTRLTVT.

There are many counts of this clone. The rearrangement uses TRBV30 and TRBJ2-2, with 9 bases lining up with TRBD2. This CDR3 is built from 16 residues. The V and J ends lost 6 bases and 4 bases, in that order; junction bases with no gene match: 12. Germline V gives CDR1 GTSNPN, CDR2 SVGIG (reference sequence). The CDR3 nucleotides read TGTGCCTGCAAAAGGGGGGCGGGAGGGCGCACCGGGGAGCTGTTTTTT. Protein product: CACKRGAGGRTGELFF.

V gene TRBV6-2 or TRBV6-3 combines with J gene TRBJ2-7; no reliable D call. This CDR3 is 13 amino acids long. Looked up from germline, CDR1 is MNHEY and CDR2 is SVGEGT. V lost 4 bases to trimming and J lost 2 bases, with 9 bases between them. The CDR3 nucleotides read TGTGCCAGCAGTTCCCGGGCAGCCTACGAGCAGTACTTC. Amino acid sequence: CASSSRAAYEQYF.

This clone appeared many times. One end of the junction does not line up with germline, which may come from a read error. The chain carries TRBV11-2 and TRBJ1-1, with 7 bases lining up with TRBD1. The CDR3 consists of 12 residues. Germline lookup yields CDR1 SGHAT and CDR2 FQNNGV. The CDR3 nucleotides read TGTGTCAGCAGCCCAGACAGGGATGAAGCTTTCTTT. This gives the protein CVSSPDRDEAFF.

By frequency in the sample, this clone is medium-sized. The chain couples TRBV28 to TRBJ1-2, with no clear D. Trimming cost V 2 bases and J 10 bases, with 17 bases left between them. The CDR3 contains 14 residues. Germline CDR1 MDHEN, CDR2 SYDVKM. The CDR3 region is CASSLIRELRDYTF. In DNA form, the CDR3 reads TGTGCCAGCAGTTTAATCCGAGAACTCCGGGACTACACCTTC.

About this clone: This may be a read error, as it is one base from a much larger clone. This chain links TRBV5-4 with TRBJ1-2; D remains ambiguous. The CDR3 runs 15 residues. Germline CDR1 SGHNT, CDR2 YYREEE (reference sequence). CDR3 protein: CVSSPEGGSLYGYTF. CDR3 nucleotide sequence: TGTGTCAGCAGCCCGGAGGGAGGGAGCCTCTATGGCTACACCTTC.